The present entry profiles one T cell receptor beta chain with its context. What it binds is not known. CDR3 size: 15 residues. The junction had 11 bases not matched to a gene; V was cut back by 6 bases and J by 3 bases. Germline V gene sequence: CDR1 MNHEY, CDR2 SMNVEV (reference sequence). Naive CD8 cells lacked CD45RO and underwent positive selection for CCR7, leaving out terminally differentiated effector memory CD45RA+ cells. The data belong to a study of shared clonotypes between healthy human individuals. Study overall: The study enrolled a couple of women and a few men aged 18 to 49.

Using immunoSEQ multiplex PCR, the repertoire was profiled, and TCRdb retains in-frame clones only, with some absent. This sample has roughly 2 million clones, with roughly 94% found just once. Study outcomes and limitations: Incompleteness in sorted-subset sequencing, despite large depth, was shown by rarefaction. Clonotype sharing among donors, it was expected, would be affected by sequencing depth.

The clonotype originates from a man in his late teens or twenties in good health. Sequencing used naive CD8+ T cells sorted from blood. The rearrangement links TRBV27 to TRBJ2-7, with 7 bases lining up with TRBD1. This CDR3 reads CASSPTGTAVYEQYF. In DNA form, the CDR3 reads TGTGCCAGCAGCCCAACCGGGACAGCGGTCTACGAGCAGTACTTC.